The 32 T cell receptor beta chains below were found in one sample sequenced in a study of shared clonotypes between healthy human individuals. Some clones are missing from TCRdb's copy, which holds only in-frame ones; the method was immunoSEQ multiplex PCR. The table records about 2.4 million clones, around nine tenths of them present only once. The sample consisted of naive CD4+ T cells sorted from blood. Sample subset: CD45RA+ positively selected. The receptors come from a man between 18 and 29 years old in good health.

CDR3 loop: CASNLNRVLYEQYF. CDR3 bases: TGTGCCAGCAACCTCAACAGGGTCCTTTACGAGCAGTACTTC. The V and J genes are TRBV14 and TRBJ2-7; perhaps TRBD1 as D (6 bases). Germline V gene data show CDR1 as SGHDN and CDR2 as FVKESK. Trimming removed 7 bases at V and 4 bases at J, with 17 bases between. CDR3 length equals 14 residues.

This chain joins TRBV6-1 and TRBJ1-2; D remains unclear. The germline V gene has CDR1 MNHNS and CDR2 SASEGT. The germline V and J ends were trimmed by 0 bases and 2 bases, with 10 bases remaining between them. The CDR3 runs to 15 residues. CDR3 in DNA: TGTGCCAGCAGTGAAGCATACGGGATCAACTATGGCTACACCTTC. As protein: CASSEAYGINYGYTF.

The chain has TRBV30 and TRBJ2-3; TRBD1 matches 9 bases. This CDR3 region has 13 residues. CDR1 and CDR2 from the germline V gene are GTSNPN and SVGIG (reference sequence). Unmatched junction bases numbered 1, after V lost 3 bases and J lost 3 bases. CDR3 sequence (DNA): TGTGCCTGGAGCGGGACAGGGACAGATACGCAGTATTTT. This gives the protein CAWSGTGTDTQYF.

Details on this clone: Other nucleotide sequences from this sample produce the same CDR3. The CDR3 region is CASSPAGQGEKLFF. For the CDR3, the DNA is TGTGCCAGCTCACCCGCGGGACAGGGGGAAAAACTGTTTTTT. V usage is TRBV18 and J usage is TRBJ1-4; 10 bases line up with TRBD1. Germline CDR1 reads KGHSH; CDR2 reads LQKENI. Unmatched junction bases numbered 3, after V lost 3 bases and J lost 8 bases. The CDR3 is 14 residues long.

This chain uses TRBV5-1 with TRBJ2-7; D possibly corresponds to TRBD1 (6 bases). Trimming removed 4 bases from V and 4 bases from J, with 12 bases in between. Per germline, CDR1 SGHRS and CDR2 YFSETQ. This CDR3 has 13 amino acids. Here the CDR3 reads CASSPRTGYEQYF. Here the CDR3 DNA reads TGCGCCAGCAGCCCCCGAACAGGGTACGAGCAGTACTTC.

This chain uses TRBV5-4 with TRBJ1-1, with 7 bases matching TRBD1. CDR3 size: 16 residues. Germline CDR1 and CDR2: SGHNT and YYREEE (reference sequence). Trimming took 4 bases from V and 0 from J; bases not matched to a gene: 9. CDR3 loop: CASSPVSDRMNTEAFF. CDR3 DNA: TGTGCCAGCAGCCCCGTTTCGGACAGGATGAACACTGAAGCTTTCTTT. Full variable domain (outside the CDR3, taken from reference TRBV5-4 and TRBJ1-1): ETGVTQSPTHLIKTRGQQVTLRCSSQSGHNTVSWYQQALGQGPQFIFQYYREEENGRGNFPPRFSGLQFPNYSSELNVNALELDDSALYLCASSPVSDRMNTEAFFGQGTRLTVV.

The V and J genes are TRBV4-1 and TRBJ2-3; D not resolved. This CDR3 comprises 12 residues. Germline loops: CDR1 MGHRA, CDR2 YSYEKL. Trimming pared 5 bases from V and 7 bases from J, leaving 10 bases between. CDR3 DNA sequence: TGCGCCAGCAGCTCCACTCGGTATACGCAGTATTTT. It is translated as CASSSTRYTQYF.

The J gene is TRBJ2-1, the V gene TRBV2; unclear D gene. The CDR3 consists of 15 residues. V was clipped by 5 bases and J by 2 bases, with 13 bases between them. Germline V CDR1 and CDR2: SNHLY, FYNNEI. CDR3 protein: CASSPLQKTYNEQFF. The CDR3 coding sequence is TGTGCCAGCAGTCCTCTTCAGAAGACCTACAATGAGCAGTTCTTC.

The chain joins TRBV7-9 to TRBJ2-2, with D possibly TRBD2 on 5 matching bases. The CDR3 runs 14 residues. Germline values: CDR1 SEHNR, CDR2 FQNEAQ (reference sequence). Trimming shortened V by 5 bases and J by 2 bases, and 9 bases separated the two germline ends. The CDR3 spells CASSTGINTGELFF. CDR3 coding DNA: TGTGCCAGCAGCACCGGGATTAACACCGGGGAGCTGTTTTTT.

The chain recombines TRBV19 with TRBJ1-6, with D possibly being TRBD1 (6 bases). The germline gives CDR1 LNHDA, CDR2 SQIVND (reference sequence). The V and J ends lost 10 bases and 6 bases respectively, with 19 bases between them. The CDR3 runs 15 residues. CDR3 nucleotides: TGTGCCACCAGAACGAACAGGGAACCTAATTCACCCCTCCACTTT. This encodes CATRTNREPNSPLHF. Full variable domain (missing parts from reference TRBV19 and TRBJ1-6): DGGITQSPKYLFRKEGQNVTLSCEQNLNHDAMYWYRQDPGQGLRLIYYSQIVNDFQKGDIAEGYSVSREKKESFPLTVTSAQKNPTAFYLCATRTNREPNSPLHFGNGTRLTVT.

This sequence joins TRBV7-9 and TRBJ2-7; no reliable D call. Germline V CDR1 and CDR2: SEHNR, FQNEAQ (reference sequence). Trimming stripped 2 bases from V and 2 bases from J, with 7 bases between. This CDR3 has 13 residues. CDR3 sequence: CASSLYSAYEQYF. In DNA, the CDR3 is TGTGCCAGCAGCTTATATTCGGCCTACGAGCAGTACTTC.

V and J are TRBV6-6 and TRBJ2-5; D call uncertain. Germline V gene lookup returns CDR1 MNHNY and CDR2 SVGAGI (reference sequence). The CDR3 runs to 9 residues. The ends were cut back, 8 bases at V and 5 bases at J, with 3 bases in the middle. CDR3 nucleotide sequence: TGTGCCAGCGGCGAGACCCAGTACTTC. It is translated as CASGETQYF.

V usage is TRBV2 and J usage is TRBJ2-3; TRBD2 matches at 7 bases. The germline V gene encodes CDR1 SNHLY and CDR2 FYNNEI. V lost 3 bases and J lost 2; bases outside the gene matches: 11. CDR3 length: 17 amino acids. As DNA, the CDR3 is TGTGCCAGCAGTGATCAATCCGGGACTACCAACACAGATACGCAGTATTTT. Protein sequence: CASSDQSGTTNTDTQYF.

This sequence joins TRBV5-6 and TRBJ2-2; no firm D call. Germline V lookup: CDR1 SGHDT, CDR2 YYEEEE. V gave up 3 bases and J gave up 4 bases, with 13 bases separating them. The CDR3 has 15 amino acids. CDR3 protein: CASSSLYSSTGELFF. The CDR3 DNA sequence: TGTGCCAGCAGCTCCCTATACTCCTCCACCGGGGAGCTGTTTTTT.

The chain links TRBV11-2 to TRBJ2-7; D is uncertain. Germline loops: CDR1 SGHAT, CDR2 FQNNGV. The CDR3 covers 14 residues. V lost 1 base to trimming and J lost 2 bases, with 9 bases between them. CDR3 DNA sequence: TGTGCCAGCAGCTTAGGTGGTATCCCCTACGAGCAGTACTTC. It specifies CASSLGGIPYEQYF. Full variable domain (rest looked up from reference TRBV11-2 and TRBJ2-7): EAGVAQSPRYKIIEKRQSVAFWCNPISGHATLYWYQQILGQGPKLLIQFQNNGVVDDSQLPKDRFSAERLKGVDSTLKIQPAKLEDSAVYLCASSLGGIPYEQYFGPGTRLTVT.

The rearrangement uses TRBV7-2 and TRBJ2-1; the D is unclear. Germline V gene data show CDR1 as SGHTA and CDR2 as FQGNSA. The CDR3 is made up of 11 amino acids. Trimming pared 6 bases from V and 9 bases from J, leaving 9 bases between. The CDR3 bases are TGTGCCAGCAGAATTCTAGGTGAGCAGTTCTTC. Translating gives CASRILGEQFF.

The chain is built from TRBV7-2 and TRBJ2-7; 7 bases map to TRBD2. The V gene's germline CDR1 is SGHTA and CDR2 FQGNSA. The CDR3 is 15 residues long. Losses at the gene ends were 5 bases for V and 0 bases for J; bases not matched to a gene: 7. The CDR3 loop reads CASSQLARSSYEQYF. DNA for the CDR3: TGTGCCAGCAGCCAACTAGCGAGGAGCTCCTACGAGCAGTACTTC.

The V and J genes are TRBV18 and TRBJ2-1; possible D gene TRBD1, 5 bases. The CDR3 has 13 residues. Trimming left V 3 bases short and J 8 bases short, with 11 bases between. The germline CDR1 and CDR2 sequences are KGHSH and LQKENI. The CDR3 nucleotides read TGTGCCAGCTCACCTCGGACAACGGATGAGCAGTTCTTC. Translating it yields CASSPRTTDEQFF.

The table lists this clone with a few counts. The chain joins TRBV4-1 to TRBJ1-1; D unresolved. Germline V gene data show CDR1 as MGHRA and CDR2 as YSYEKL. Trimming cost V 6 bases and J 3 bases, with 5 bases left between them. CDR3 length: 11 amino acids. The CDR3: CASRSDTEAFF. CDR3 nucleotide sequence: TGCGCCAGCAGATCCGACACTGAAGCTTTCTTT.

The rearrangement uses TRBV5-6 and TRBJ1-4; TRBD1 agrees at 8 bases. CDR1 and CDR2 from the germline V gene are SGHDT and YYEEEE. This CDR3 comprises 15 residues. V was clipped by 4 bases and J by 4 bases; unmatched bases: 6. The CDR3 nucleotides read TGTGCCAGCAGCGGGGGGACAGGAGGTAATGAAAAACTGTTTTTT. As protein: CASSGGTGGNEKLFF.

The chain couples TRBV28 to TRBJ1-5, with D possibly being TRBD1 (5 bases). The germline V gene has CDR1 MDHEN and CDR2 SYDVKM. Trimming took 2 bases from V and 1 from J, leaving 9 bases between them. This CDR3 comprises 15 residues. CDR3 nucleotide sequence: TGTGCCAGCAGTTTAAACAGGCCGAGCAATCAGCCCCAGCATTTT. This translates into CASSLNRPSNQPQHF.

The chain uses TRBV9 and TRBJ1-5, with TRBD1 matching over 9 bases. Germline V CDR1 and CDR2: SGDLS, YYNGEE. The CDR3 spans 15 residues. V was pared by 4 bases and J by 3 bases, with 5 bases of the junction left unmatched. Here the CDR3 reads CASSRTGEDNQPQHF. CDR3 nucleotides: TGTGCCAGCAGCAGGACAGGGGAGGACAATCAGCCCCAGCATTTT.

This sequence joins TRBV11-2 and TRBJ1-2; tentative D call: TRBD1 (5 bases). Between the trimmed V and J ends, which lost 1 base and 8 bases, there was a span of 11 bases. The germline V gene has CDR1 SGHAT and CDR2 FQNNGV. This CDR3 region has 13 residues. In nucleotides, the CDR3 is TGTGCCAGCAGCTTAGTCGGGGCTCGCGGCTACACCTTC. It specifies CASSLVGARGYTF.

The chain carries TRBV13 and TRBJ1-2; perhaps TRBD1 as D (6 bases). Per the germline V gene, CDR1 is PRHDT and CDR2 is FYEKMQ (reference sequence). The length of the CDR3 is 13 residues. Trimming took off 2 bases at V and 8 bases at J, with 12 bases between the two ends. The DNA for the CDR3 is TGTGCCAGCAGCTTAAGTACAGGGCACGGCTACACCTTC. Encoded protein: CASSLSTGHGYTF.

This sequence joins TRBV5-1 and TRBJ2-3; TRBD1 might be the D (6 bases). V was clipped by 1 base and J by 5 bases, with 11 bases between them. There are 14 residues in the CDR3. CDR1 and CDR2 from the germline V gene are SGHRS and YFSETQ. This chain's CDR3 is CASSLSGAVDTQYF. The CDR3 bases are TGCGCCAGCAGCTTGTCAGGGGCTGTAGATACGCAGTATTTT.

The CDR3 region is CASSRPGQGLNEQFF. The CDR3 region has the DNA TGCGCCAGCAGTCGCCCGGGACAGGGGCTCAATGAGCAGTTCTTC. The chain couples TRBV4-3 to TRBJ2-1, with TRBD1 matching 10 bases. V shed 6 bases, J shed 6 bases, and the junction held 8 bases outside the gene matches. CDR3 size: 15 residues. From germline, CDR1 is LGHNA and CDR2 YSLEER.

This chain links TRBV7-2 with TRBJ2-3; D uncertain. Trimming took 0 bases from V and 9 from J, leaving 4 bases between them. CDR1 SGHTA and CDR2 FQGNSA come from the germline V gene. The CDR3 totals 11 residues. CDR3 protein: CASSLAVTQYF. CDR3 nucleotides: TGTGCCAGCAGCTTAGCCGTGACGCAGTATTTT.

The rearrangement joins TRBV30 to TRBJ2-2; TRBD1 matches 9 bases. V trimming: 0 bases; J trimming: 8 bases; junction bases outside the gene matches: 4. There are 14 residues in the CDR3. Germline CDR1 GTSNPN, CDR2 SVGIG (reference sequence). The CDR3 DNA sequence: TGTGCCTGGAGTGTGGACAGGGGTTTGGGGGAGCTGTTTTTT. Encoded protein: CAWSVDRGLGELFF.

J is TRBJ2-3 and V is TRBV11-2; 7 nucleotides match TRBD1. The junction had 10 bases not matched to a gene; V was cut back by 3 bases and J by 4 bases. Germline V gene data show CDR1 as SGHAT and CDR2 as FQNNGV. This CDR3 is 16 amino acids long. CDR3 sequence reads: CASSLWGQPFPDTQYF. The CDR3 DNA reads TGTGCCAGCAGCTTGTGGGGACAGCCCTTTCCAGATACGCAGTATTTT.

The chain joins TRBV5-5 to TRBJ2-3; either TRBD1 or TRBD2 may fit D (5 bases each). The germline CDR1 and CDR2 sequences are SGHKS and YYEKEE (reference sequence). The V gene lost 1 base and the J gene lost 4 bases, with 10 bases spanning the gap. This CDR3 has 14 residues. The CDR3: CASSLLGTPDTQYF. DNA for the CDR3: TGTGCCAGCAGCTTGTTGGGGACCCCAGATACGCAGTATTTT. Using reference TRBV5-5 and TRBJ2-3 for the parts outside the CDR3, the full variable domain is DAGVTQSPTHLIKTRGQQVTLRCSPISGHKSVSWYQQVLGQGPQFIFQYYEKEERGRGNFPDRFSARQFPNYSSELNVNALLLGDSALYLCASSLLGTPDTQYFGPGTRLTVL.

The chain joins TRBV7-2 to TRBJ2-7; D perhaps matches TRBD1 (5 bases). Per germline, CDR1 SGHTA and CDR2 FQGNSA. V lost 1 base, J lost 2 bases, and 12 bases lay in between. This CDR3 comprises 15 residues. DNA of the CDR3: TGTGCCAGCAGCTTAGGATGGACATTAACCTACGAGCAGTACTTC. It is translated as CASSLGWTLTYEQYF.

On this clone itself: Additional DNA sequences in this sample encode the identical CDR3. The V and J genes are TRBV5-1 and TRBJ2-1; 9 bases agree with TRBD1. CDR3 length: 13 amino acids. In germline, CDR1 is SGHRS, CDR2 YFSETQ. Trimming cost V 4 bases and J 6 bases; bases outside gene matches: 2. Written as DNA, the CDR3 is TGCGCCAGCAGCAAGGACAGGGGCAATGAGCAGTTCTTC. As protein: CASSKDRGNEQFF. The full variable domain, in which reference TRBV5-1 and TRBJ2-1 provide the parts outside the CDR3, is KAGVTQTPRYLIKTRGQQVTLSCSPISGHRSVSWYQQTPGQGLQFLFEYFSETQRNKGNFPGRFSGRQFSNSRSEMNVSTLELGDSALYLCASSKDRGNEQFFGPGTRLTVL.